This TCR beta chain was identified during a study of shared clonotypes between healthy human individuals. This CDR3 spans 13 amino acids. The V gene lost 0 bases and the J gene lost 5 bases, with 11 bases spanning the gap. Germline V gene sequence: CDR1 GTSNPN, CDR2 SVGIG (reference sequence). Only in-frame clones appear in the TCRdb table, and some are missing; sequencing was by immunoSEQ multiplex PCR. The sample comprises about 1.1 million clones, approximately 78% of which are singletons, and approximately 0.52% rests with the top ten. This clonotype was sampled from a young man in good health. Some clones in this sample may be carry-over from other donors' samples. Sequencing input: memory CD4+ T cells from PBMCs. The sample's subset: CD45RA-negative fraction. The chain employs TRBV30 and TRBJ2-7; no definite D call. The chain's CDR3 is CAWSVLWFNEQYF. CDR3 DNA sequence: TGTGCCTGGAGTGTACTTTGGTTTAACGAGCAGTACTTC.